This TCR beta chain was observed in a study of blood T cell repertoires in COVID-19. For the study at large: Whether acute or convalescent, the COVID-19 samples came from the United States, Italy and Spain. The cDNA or gDNA used as material had been derived from T cells, B-cell-depleted T cells, or PBMCs.

CDR1 is MDHEN, CDR2 SYDVKM, per germline. CDR3 size: 13 residues. V was shortened by 6 bases and J by 3 bases, with 12 bases between the two germline ends. TCRdb's copy holds only in-frame clones and misses some; the assay was immunoSEQ multiplex PCR. The sample carries tens of thousands of clones, roughly 90% recorded once. Sequenced input: peripheral blood. The TCR originated in a man aged 65 to 85 with active or convalescent COVID-19. The chain links TRBV28 to TRBJ2-7; D unresolved. Written as DNA, the CDR3 is TGTGCCAGCAGCATAGCCCCGCGCTACGAGCAGTACTTC. This codes for CASSIAPRYEQYF. Variable domain in full (rest from reference TRBV28 and TRBJ2-7): DVKVTQSSRYLVKRTGEKVFLECVQDMDHENMFWYRQDPGLGLRLIYFSYDVKMKEKGDIPEGYSVSREKKERFSLILESASTNQTSMYLCASSIAPRYEQYFGPGTRLTVT.